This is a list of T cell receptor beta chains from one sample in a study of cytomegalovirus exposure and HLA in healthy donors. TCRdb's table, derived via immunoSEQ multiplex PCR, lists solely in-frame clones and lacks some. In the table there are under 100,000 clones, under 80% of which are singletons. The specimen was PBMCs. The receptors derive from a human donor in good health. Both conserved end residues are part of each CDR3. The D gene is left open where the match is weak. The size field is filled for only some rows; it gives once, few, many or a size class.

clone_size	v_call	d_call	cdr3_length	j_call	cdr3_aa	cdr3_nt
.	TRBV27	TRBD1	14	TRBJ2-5	CASSYRGPQETQYF	TGTGCCAGCAGCTACAGGGGGCCCCAAGAGACCCAGTACTTC
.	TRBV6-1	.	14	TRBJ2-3	CASSDRGSTDTQYF	TGTGCCAGCAGTGACAGGGGAAGCACAGATACGCAGTATTTT
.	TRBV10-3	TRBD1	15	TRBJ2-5	CATRDRAIKEETQYF	TGTGCCACCCGGGACAGGGCAATTAAGGAAGAGACCCAGTACTTC
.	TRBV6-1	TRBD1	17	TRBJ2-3	CASSEYSRTGVTDTQYF	TGTGCCAGCAGTGAATATTCGCGGACAGGGGTCACAGATACGCAGTATTTT
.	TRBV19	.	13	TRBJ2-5	CASSPPRGETQYF	TGTGCCAGTAGTCCTCCGAGAGGAGAGACCCAGTACTTC
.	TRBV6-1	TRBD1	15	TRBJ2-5	CASSELQGTQETQYF	TGTGCCAGCAGTGAACTACAGGGGACACAAGAGACCCAGTACTTC
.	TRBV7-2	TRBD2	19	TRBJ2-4	CASSLRLAGALSAKNIQYF	TGTGCCAGCAGCCTTAGACTAGCGGGAGCTCTTTCGGCCAAAAACATTCAGTACTTC
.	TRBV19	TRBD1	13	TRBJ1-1	CASSAQGRTEAFF	TGTGCCAGTAGTGCACAGGGGAGGACTGAAGCTTTCTTT
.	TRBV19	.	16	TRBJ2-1	CASSIMGGSLGNEQFF	TGTGCCAGTAGTATAATGGGGGGTTCTCTAGGCAATGAGCAGTTCTTC
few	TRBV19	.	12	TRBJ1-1	CASSIAPSRAFF	TGTGCCAGTAGTATAGCTCCAAGTCGGGCTTTCTTT
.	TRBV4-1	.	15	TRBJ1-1	CASSQLGRDYTEAFF	TGCGCCAGCAGCCAGTTAGGCCGGGATTACACTGAAGCTTTCTTT
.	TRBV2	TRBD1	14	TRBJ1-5	CASSAGQGSQPQHF	TGTGCCAGCAGCGCCGGACAGGGGAGTCAGCCCCAGCATTTT
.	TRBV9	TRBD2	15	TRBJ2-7	CASSVGSGRSYEQYF	TGTGCCAGCAGCGTAGGGAGCGGGAGGTCGTACGAGCAGTACTTC
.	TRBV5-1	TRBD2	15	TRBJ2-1	CASTVTGGLTNEQFF	TGCGCCAGTACGGTAACGGGAGGATTGACCAATGAGCAGTTCTTC
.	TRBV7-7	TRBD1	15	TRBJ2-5	CASSFGTGSQETQYF	TGTGCCAGCAGCTTCGGGACAGGGTCTCAAGAGACCCAGTACTTC
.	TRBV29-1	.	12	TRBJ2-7	CSAGGGLWEQYF	TGCAGCGCGGGAGGGGGCCTTTGGGAGCAGTACTTC